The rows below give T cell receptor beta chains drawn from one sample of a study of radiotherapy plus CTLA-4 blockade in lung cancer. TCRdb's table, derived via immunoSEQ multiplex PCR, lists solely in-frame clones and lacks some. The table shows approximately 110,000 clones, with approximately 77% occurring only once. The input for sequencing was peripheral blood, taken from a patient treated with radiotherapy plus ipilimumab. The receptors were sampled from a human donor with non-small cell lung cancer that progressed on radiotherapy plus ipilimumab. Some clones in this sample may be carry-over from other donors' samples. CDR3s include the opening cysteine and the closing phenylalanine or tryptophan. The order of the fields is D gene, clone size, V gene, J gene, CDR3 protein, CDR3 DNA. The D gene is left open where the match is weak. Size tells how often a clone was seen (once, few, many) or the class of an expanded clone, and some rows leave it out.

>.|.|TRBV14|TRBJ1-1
CASSQSLANTEAFF
TGTGCCAGCAGCCAATCTCTGGCGAACACTGAAGCTTTCTTT
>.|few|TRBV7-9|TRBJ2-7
CASTGAGNYEQYF
TGTGCCAGCACGGGGGCAGGAAACTACGAGCAGTACTTC
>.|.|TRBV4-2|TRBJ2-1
CASSHSRGGTYNEQFF
TGTGCCAGCAGCCATTCACGGGGCGGAACCTACAATGAGCAGTTCTTC
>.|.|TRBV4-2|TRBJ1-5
CASSDEAAWGNQPQHF
TGTGCCAGCAGCGACGAGGCAGCTTGGGGCAATCAGCCCCAGCATTTT
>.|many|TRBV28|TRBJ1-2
CASSLVPVNYGYTF
TGTGCCAGCAGTTTAGTCCCCGTTAACTATGGCTACACCTTC
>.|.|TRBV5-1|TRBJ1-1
CASSLGGRVAEAFF
TGCGCCAGCAGCTTGGGTGGACGGGTCGCTGAAGCTTTCTTT
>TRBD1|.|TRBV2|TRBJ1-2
CASSATGPYSNGYTF
TGTGCCAGCAGTGCGACAGGGCCTTACTCGAATGGCTACACCTTC
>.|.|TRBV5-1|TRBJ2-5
CASSGTGTDGETQYF
TGCGCCAGCAGCGGAACCGGGACCGACGGCGAGACCCAGTACTTC
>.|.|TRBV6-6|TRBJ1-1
CAATGGRTEAFF
TGTGCAGCCACGGGGGGGCGAACTGAAGCTTTCTTT
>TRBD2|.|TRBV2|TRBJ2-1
CASMWEGGEQFF
TGTGCCAGCATGTGGGAGGGCGGTGAGCAGTTCTTC
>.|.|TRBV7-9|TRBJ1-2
CASSLGPSGGYTF
TGTGCCAGCAGCTTAGGGCCGTCAGGAGGCTACACCTTC
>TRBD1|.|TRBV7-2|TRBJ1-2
CASSLSGQGSYGYTF
TGTGCCAGCAGCTTAAGCGGACAGGGATCATATGGCTACACCTTC
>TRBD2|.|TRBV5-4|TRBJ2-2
CASSYGLAGRRELFF
TGTGCCAGCAGCTACGGACTAGCGGGGAGGAGGGAGCTGTTTTTT
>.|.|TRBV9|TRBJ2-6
CASSVGSFSGANVLTF
TGTGCCAGCAGCGTAGGAAGCTTCTCTGGGGCCAACGTCCTGACTTTC
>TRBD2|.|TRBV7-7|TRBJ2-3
CASSLASGGAGDTQYF
TGTGCTAGCAGCTTAGCCAGCGGGGGGGCCGGAGATACGCAGTATTTT
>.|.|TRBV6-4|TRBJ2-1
CASSQTGRSNEQFF
TGTGCCAGCAGCCAGACAGGGAGGAGTAATGAGCAGTTCTTC
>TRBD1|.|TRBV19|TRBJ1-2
CASSDRDREDFSGYTF
TGTGCCAGTAGTGATAGGGACAGGGAGGATTTCTCTGGCTACACCTTC
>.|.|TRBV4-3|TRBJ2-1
CASSPDLARTYNEQFF
TGCGCCAGCAGCCCAGACCTAGCGAGGACCTACAATGAGCAGTTCTTC
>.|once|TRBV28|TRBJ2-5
CASSPGTIQETQYF
TGTGCCAGCAGTCCCGGGACAATCCAAGAGACCCAGTACTTC
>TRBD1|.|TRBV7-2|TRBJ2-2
CASSFQGATGELFF
TGTGCCAGCAGCTTCCAGGGGGCCACCGGGGAGCTGTTTTTT
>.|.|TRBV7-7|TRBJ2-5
CASSAVALGETQYF
TGTGCTAGCAGCGCTGTGGCCCTTGGAGAGACCCAGTACTTC
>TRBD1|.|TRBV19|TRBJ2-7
CASSPRTGYPYEQYF
TGTGCCAGTAGTCCTAGGACAGGGTACCCCTACGAGCAGTACTTC
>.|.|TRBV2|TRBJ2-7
CAITLGGRDSHYEQYF
TGTGCCATTACCTTGGGGGGTCGGGACAGCCACTACGAGCAGTACTTC
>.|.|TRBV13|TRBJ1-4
CASSLGLPVGEKLFF
TGTGCCAGCAGCTTAGGACTCCCAGTAGGTGAAAAACTGTTTTTT
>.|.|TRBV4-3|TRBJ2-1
CASSQEGTVGRNEQFF
TGCGCCAGCAGCCAAGAAGGGACGGTAGGGCGCAATGAGCAGTTCTTC
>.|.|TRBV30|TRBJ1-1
CAWRKGQITEAFF
TGTGCCTGGAGGAAAGGACAGATCACTGAAGCTTTCTTT
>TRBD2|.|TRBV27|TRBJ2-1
CASRPLAGGPGNEQFF
TGTGCCAGCAGACCCCTAGCGGGGGGGCCGGGCAATGAGCAGTTCTTC
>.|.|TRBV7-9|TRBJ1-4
CASSLAEGDREKLFF
TGTGCCAGCAGCTTAGCAGAGGGGGATCGCGAAAAACTGTTTTTT
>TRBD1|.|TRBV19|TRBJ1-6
CASSIGLQGGPPLHF
TGTGCCAGTAGTATAGGATTGCAGGGGGGGCCACCCCTCCACTTT
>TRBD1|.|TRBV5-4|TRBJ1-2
CASNKARGQGSGWGYTF
TGTGCCAGCAACAAAGCCCGGGGACAGGGTTCAGGCTGGGGCTACACCTTC
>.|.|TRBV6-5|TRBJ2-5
CASRLNRVQETQYF
TGTGCCAGCAGACTCAACAGGGTCCAAGAGACCCAGTACTTC
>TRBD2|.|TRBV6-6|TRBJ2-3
CASSFLAGGFDTQYF
TGTGCCAGCAGTTTTCTAGCGGGGGGGTTCGATACGCAGTATTTT